The 27 T cell receptor beta chains in this list originate from one sample, sequenced in a study of blood T cell repertoires in COVID-19. The method was immunoSEQ multiplex PCR; TCRdb's version includes in-frame clones alone and lacks a portion of them. This sample yields 120,000 to 150,000 clones, of which roughly 81% are seen a single time; about 2.6% belongs to the top ten. Sequencing was carried out using peripheral blood. These TCRs come from a human donor with acute or convalescent COVID-19. The donor label of this sample is uncertain.

The rearrangement uses TRBV29-1 and TRBJ1-2; D unclear. Germline assignment: CDR1 SQVTM and CDR2 ANQGSEA. CDR3 size: 12 residues. V was cut by 8 bases and J by 4 bases, with 14 bases left in between. The CDR3 DNA sequence: TGCAGCCATGGAGGCCCCGGCTATGGCTACACCTTC. Its translation is CSHGGPGYGYTF.

The chain joins TRBV4-3 to TRBJ2-1; 8 bases map to TRBD2. The CDR3 has 16 residues. Trimming took 0 bases from V and 8 from J; bases not matched to a gene: 9. Germline V gene sequence: CDR1 LGHNA, CDR2 YSLEER. CDR3 in DNA: TGCGCCAGCAGCCAAGAATCGGGGGGGCTAGCGTATGAGCAGTTCTTC. Amino acids: CASSQESGGLAYEQFF.

In the case of this clone: Different DNA sequences within this sample yield the same CDR3. The rearrangement uses TRBV19 and TRBJ2-5, with D possibly being TRBD2 (6 bases). Germline V gene lookup returns CDR1 LNHDA and CDR2 SQIVND (reference sequence). The V end was cut by 3 bases, the J end by 5 bases, with 16 bases between. CDR3 length: 15 residues. The CDR3 nucleotides read TGTGCCAGTAGTATCGGAGGGTTGGCCGGGGAGACCCAGTACTTC. It is translated as CASSIGGLAGETQYF.

This clone has just a few counts. The chain uses TRBV6-2 or TRBV6-3 and TRBJ2-7; TRBD2 is a possible D gene (6 bases). CDR1 and CDR2 (germline): MNHEY, SVGEGT. This CDR3 contains 15 residues. The germline V and J ends were trimmed by 5 bases and 4 bases, with 18 bases remaining between them. CDR3 protein: CASSETGTGTYEQYV. CDR3 bases: TGTGCCAGCAGTGAGACCGGGACTGGAACATACGAGCAGTACGTC.

The rearrangement links TRBV30 to TRBJ1-4; D is perhaps TRBD1 (5 bases). The CDR3 has 14 amino acids. Trimming pared 7 bases from V and 5 bases from J, leaving 17 bases between. The germline V gene has CDR1 GTSNPN and CDR2 SVGIG (reference sequence). DNA for the CDR3: TGTGCCTCCCCTGGGACTTTGCTCAATGAAAAACTGTTTTTT. It is translated as CASPGTLLNEKLFF.

V and J are TRBV30 and TRBJ1-2, with 7 bases lining up with TRBD1. The ends lost 3 bases at V and 5 bases at J; junction bases unmatched: 6. There are 13 residues in the CDR3. The germline gives CDR1 GTSNPN, CDR2 SVGIG (reference sequence). The CDR3 DNA reads TGTGCCTGGAGCCCAGGGGGTCGGTATGGCTACACCTTC. Protein sequence: CAWSPGGRYGYTF.

The V gene is TRBV2, the J gene TRBJ1-5; D not resolved. The germline V and J ends were trimmed by 7 bases and 3 bases, with 13 bases remaining between them. This CDR3 has 14 residues. CDR1 and CDR2 from the germline V gene are SNHLY and FYNNEI. The CDR3 DNA reads TGTGCCAGCACCAGCGGGTATGACAATCAGCCCCAGCATTTT. It yields the protein CASTSGYDNQPQHF.

The gene calls are TRBV6-6 and TRBJ2-5; TRBD1 agrees at 11 bases. The CDR3 runs 16 residues. J was trimmed by 4 bases and V by 5 bases; bases with no gene match: 9. Per germline, CDR1 MNHNY and CDR2 SVGAGI (reference sequence). Written as DNA, the CDR3 is TGTGCCAGCAGTCGAACCTGGGACAGGGGGAGAGAGACCCAGTACTTC. It yields the protein CASSRTWDRGRETQYF.

This clone was counted only a few times. The chain employs TRBV19 and TRBJ2-1; 10 bases are a match to TRBD1. The germline CDR1 and CDR2 sequences are LNHDA and SQIVND (reference sequence). V lost 10 bases, J lost 8 bases, and 5 bases stayed unmatched. The length of the CDR3 is 12 residues. In DNA form, the CDR3 reads TGTGCCACGGGACAGGGGTTCTATGAGCAGTTCTTC. Amino acid sequence: CATGQGFYEQFF.

The rearrangement uses TRBV7-2 and TRBJ1-2; 7 bases match TRBD1. J gave up 5 bases and V 3 bases, and 6 bases lay outside the gene matches. The germline CDR1 and CDR2 sequences are SGHTA and FQGNSA. CDR3 length: 14 amino acids. CDR3 region: CASSFPTGVYGYTF. CDR3 bases: TGTGCCAGCAGCTTTCCTACAGGGGTATATGGCTACACCTTC.

The V call is TRBV5-1, the J call TRBJ2-5; 13 nucleotides align to TRBD2. This CDR3 is built from 17 residues. Germline loops: CDR1 SGHRS, CDR2 YFSETQ. The ends lost 4 bases at V and 2 bases at J; junction bases unmatched: 8. The CDR3 nucleotides are TGCGCCAGCAGCCCACAAACTAGCGGGGGGGTTCAAGAGACCCAGTACTTC. Its translation: CASSPQTSGGVQETQYF.

The V call is TRBV19, the J call TRBJ1-6, with TRBD1 matching 10 bases. There are 14 residues in the CDR3. CDR1 and CDR2 (germline): LNHDA, SQIVND (reference sequence). The ends lost 5 bases at V and 7 bases at J; junction bases unmatched: 2. CDR3 nucleotides: TGTGCCAGTAGTCAGACAGGGGGCAATTCACCCCTCCACTTT. This translates into CASSQTGGNSPLHF.

The gene calls are TRBV19 and TRBJ1-1; 8 bases fit TRBD1. The CDR3 totals 15 residues. CDR1 is LNHDA, CDR2 SQIVND, per germline (reference sequence). Unmatched junction bases numbered 7, after V lost 7 bases and J lost 0 bases. This CDR3 is CASTPAGGVNTEAFF. Here the CDR3 DNA reads TGTGCCAGTACCCCGGCAGGGGGCGTGAACACTGAAGCTTTCTTT.

The V gene is TRBV29-1, the J gene TRBJ1-2; D is possibly TRBD1 (6 bases). The CDR3 covers 14 residues. The germline gives CDR1 SQVTM, CDR2 ANQGSEA. The V end was cut by 0 bases, the J end by 4 bases, with 12 bases between. This CDR3 is CSVEDGQLGYGYTF. The DNA of the CDR3 is TGCAGCGTTGAAGACGGACAGCTGGGCTATGGCTACACCTTC. Looking up the rest from reference TRBV29-1 and TRBJ1-2 gives the full variable domain: SAVISQKPSRDICQRGTSLTIQCQVDSQVTMMFWYRQQPGQSLTLIATANQGSEATYESGFVIDKFPISRPNLTFSTLTVSNMSPEDSSIYLCSVEDGQLGYGYTFGSGTRLTVV.

This clone was found a few times. J is TRBJ2-1 and V is TRBV7-2; 7 positions match TRBD2. V dropped 2 bases and J dropped 0; count of bases not matched to a gene: 4. The length of the CDR3 is 16 residues. The germline V gene has CDR1 SGHTA and CDR2 FQGNSA. The CDR3: CASSLRRGGSYNEQFF. DNA for the CDR3: TGTGCCAGCAGCTTACGTCGCGGGGGCTCCTACAATGAGCAGTTCTTC. Complete variable domain (other parts from reference TRBV7-2 and TRBJ2-1): GAGVSQSPSNKVTEKGKDVELRCDPISGHTALYWYRQSLGQGLEFLIYFQGNSAPDKSGLPSDRFSAERTGGSVSTLTIQRTQQEDSAVYLCASSLRRGGSYNEQFFGPGTRLTVL.

The table lists this clone with a few counts. At the DNA level, this CDR3 is encoded by other sequences in the same sample as well. V is TRBV6-2 or TRBV6-3 and J is TRBJ1-5; D is unclear. V was cut by 0 bases and J by 0 bases, with 9 bases left in between. This CDR3 comprises 16 residues. CDR1 is MNHEY and CDR2 is SVGEGT in the germline V gene. For the CDR3, the DNA is TGTGCCAGCAGTTACTCGACGGGTTATAGCAATCAGCCCCAGCATTTT. This gives the protein CASSYSTGYSNQPQHF.

V gene TRBV6-1 combines with J gene TRBJ1-2, with a tentative D call TRBD1 (5 bases). Germline lookup yields CDR1 MNHNS and CDR2 SASEGT. The CDR3 spans 15 residues. V lost 1 base and J lost 8, with 17 bases in between. CDR3 in DNA: TGTGCCAGCAGTGAAGGACGGGTGGGGCCTCTAGGCTACACCTTC. It codes for CASSEGRVGPLGYTF.

V and J are TRBV24-1 and TRBJ1-5; D unresolved. The V and J ends lost 9 bases and 5 bases respectively, with 16 bases between them. This CDR3 has 14 residues. Germline assignment: CDR1 KGHDR and CDR2 SFDVKD. The CDR3 loop reads CATQGGKGHQPQHF. The CDR3, as DNA: TGTGCCACCCAAGGCGGGAAGGGCCATCAGCCCCAGCATTTT.

The rearrangement joins TRBV9 to TRBJ2-1; 10 bases align to TRBD2. Germline CDR1 reads SGDLS; CDR2 reads YYNGEE. This CDR3 is built from 15 residues. J was trimmed by 3 bases and V by 7 bases; bases with no gene match: 7. Written as DNA, the CDR3 is TGTGCCAGCGGTGTAGCGGGGGGAAGCTACAATGAGCAGTTCTTC. This gives the protein CASGVAGGSYNEQFF.

The rearrangement uses TRBV24-1 and TRBJ2-5, with TRBD1 identical over 9 bases. This CDR3 contains 15 residues. Germline V lookup: CDR1 KGHDR, CDR2 SFDVKD. J was trimmed by 1 base and V by 7 bases; bases with no gene match: 6. The CDR3 DNA is TGTGCCACCAGAGCCGGGACAGGGAGCCAAGAGACCCAGTACTTC. Translating it yields CATRAGTGSQETQYF.

The genes are TRBV18 and TRBJ2-3, with TRBD1 matching over 10 bases. Germline CDR1 reads KGHSH; CDR2 reads LQKENI. V shed 2 bases and J 2 bases; nucleotides not matched to a gene: 4. This CDR3 contains 16 residues. The CDR3 loop is CASSPKGQGYTDTQYF. CDR3 nucleotides: TGTGCCAGCTCACCAAAGGGACAGGGGTACACAGATACGCAGTATTTT.

For the CDR3, the DNA is TGCAGTGCTAGTCTCCAGGGCCACTATGGCTACACCTTC. Protein: CSASLQGHYGYTF. The chain employs TRBV20-1 and TRBJ1-2; D might be TRBD1 (5 bases). There are 13 residues in the CDR3. V was pared by 3 bases and J by 3 bases, with 11 bases between. The germline CDR1 and CDR2 sequences are DFQATT and SNEGSKA (reference sequence).

The chain has TRBV7-3 and TRBJ2-1, with 8 bases that match TRBD1. This CDR3 has 14 amino acids. The germline V gene has CDR1 SGHTA and CDR2 FQGTGA. With V trimmed by 1 base and J by 8 bases, 4 bases remained unmatched. The CDR3 here is CASSLNRGTHEQFF. In DNA, the CDR3 is TGTGCCAGCAGCTTAAACAGGGGGACCCATGAGCAGTTCTTC.

V is TRBV6-1 and J is TRBJ2-4; D is uncertain. Germline lookup yields CDR1 MNHNS and CDR2 SASEGT. The CDR3 is made up of 16 amino acids. The V end was cut by 4 bases, the J end by 0 bases, with 13 bases between. The CDR3 nucleotides read TGTGCCAGCAGTGTAGGCCGGAGATTAGCCAAAAACATTCAGTACTTC. Its translation is CASSVGRRLAKNIQYF.

The chain joins TRBV3-1 (or the pseudogene TRBV3-2) to TRBJ1-1, with D possibly matching TRBD1 (6 bases). The CDR3 spans 14 residues. Germline CDR1 LGHDT, CDR2 YNNKEL (reference sequence). Trimming took off 1 base at V and 5 bases at J, with 11 bases between the two ends. This chain's CDR3 is CASSQGGRGTEAFF. The CDR3 DNA follows: TGTGCCAGCAGCCAAGGGGGAAGGGGGACTGAAGCTTTCTTT.

The chain links TRBV5-6 to TRBJ2-7; D is perhaps TRBD2 (5 bases). This CDR3 is 15 amino acids long. Germline V gene lookup returns CDR1 SGHDT and CDR2 YYEEEE. Trimming left V 2 bases short and J 2 bases short, with 14 bases between. The CDR3 region has the DNA TGTGCCAGCAGCTTCTGGCGGGTCGGTACCTACGAGCAGTACGTC. It translates to CASSFWRVGTYEQYV.

The CDR3 protein is CASSLVPVSYTEAFF. CDR3 nucleotides: TGCGCCAGCAGCTTGGTCCCGGTCTCTTACACTGAAGCTTTCTTT. The genes are TRBV5-1 and TRBJ1-1; D gene unclear. This CDR3 region has 15 residues. In germline, CDR1 is SGHRS, CDR2 YFSETQ. Deletions cut 0 bases from V and 3 bases from J, with 12 bases between. The variable domain in full, with the rest retrieved from reference TRBV5-1 and TRBJ1-1, is KAGVTQTPRYLIKTRGQQVTLSCSPISGHRSVSWYQQTPGQGLQFLFEYFSETQRNKGNFPGRFSGRQFSNSRSEMNVSTLELGDSALYLCASSLVPVSYTEAFFGQGTRLTVV.